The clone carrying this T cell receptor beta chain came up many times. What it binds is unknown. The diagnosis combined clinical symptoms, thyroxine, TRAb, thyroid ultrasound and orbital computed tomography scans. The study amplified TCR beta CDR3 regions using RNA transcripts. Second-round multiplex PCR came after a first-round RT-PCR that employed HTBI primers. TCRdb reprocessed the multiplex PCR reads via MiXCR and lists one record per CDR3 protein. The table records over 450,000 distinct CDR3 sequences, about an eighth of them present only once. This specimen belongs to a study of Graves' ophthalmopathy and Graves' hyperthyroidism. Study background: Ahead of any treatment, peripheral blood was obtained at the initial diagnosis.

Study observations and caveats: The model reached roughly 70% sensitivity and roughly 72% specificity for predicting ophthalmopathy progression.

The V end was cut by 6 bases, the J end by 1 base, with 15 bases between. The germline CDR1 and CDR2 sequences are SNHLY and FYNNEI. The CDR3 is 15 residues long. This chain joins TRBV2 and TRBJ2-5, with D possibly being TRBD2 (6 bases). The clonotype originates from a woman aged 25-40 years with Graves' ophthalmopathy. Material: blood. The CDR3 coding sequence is TGTGCCAGCAGCCCGACTAGTTTCCCCCAAGAGACCCAGTACTTC. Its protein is CASSPTSFPQETQYF.